Shown below are 23 T cell receptor beta chains from a single sample sequenced in a study of blood T cell repertoires in COVID-19. Assay used: immunoSEQ multiplex PCR; TCRdb lists only in-frame clones, some missing. The data contain about 200,000 clones, 75% to 85% of them singletons. Sample: peripheral blood. The source is a woman aged 70 to 79 with COVID-19, enrolled during active disease.

This sequence joins TRBV5-1 and TRBJ2-5; 14 nucleotides align to TRBD2. This CDR3 comprises 16 residues. J lost 5 bases, V lost 6 bases, and 9 bases had no gene match. Germline V lookup: CDR1 SGHRS, CDR2 YFSETQ. CDR3 protein: CASTPTSGGAYETQYF. The DNA for the CDR3 is TGCGCCAGCACCCCGACTAGCGGGGGGGCCTATGAGACCCAGTACTTC.

This rearrangement joins TRBV6-5 to TRBJ2-1; 12 positions match TRBD2. With V trimmed by 6 bases and J by 8 bases, 8 bases remained unmatched. This CDR3 has 15 residues. CDR1 and CDR2 (germline): MNHEY, SVGAGI. CDR3: CASRSSGGAWDEQFF. The DNA for the CDR3 is TGTGCCAGCAGGTCTAGCGGGGGGGCCTGGGATGAGCAGTTCTTC.

The genes are TRBV7-3 and TRBJ2-2; a possible D gene is TRBD2 (7 bases). Germline-derived CDR1 and CDR2 are SGHTA and FQGTGA. This CDR3 is built from 15 residues. V was trimmed by 5 bases and J by 3 bases, leaving 13 bases between them. CDR3 sequence: CASSPGDYHTGELFF. CDR3 bases: TGTGCCAGCAGCCCAGGGGACTACCACACCGGGGAGCTGTTTTTT.

This CDR3 reads CASSQEDRVFQPQHF. As DNA, the CDR3 is TGCGCCAGCAGCCAAGAGGACAGGGTTTTTCAGCCCCAGCATTTT. The chain employs TRBV4-1 and TRBJ1-5; 8 positions agree with TRBD1. With 0 bases clipped from V and 6 bases from J, the junction kept 4 bases outside the gene matches. The CDR3 runs 15 residues. Germline loops: CDR1 MGHRA, CDR2 YSYEKL.

The chain employs TRBV7-3 and TRBJ2-5, with D possibly matching TRBD2 (5 bases). Trimming cost V 1 base and J 5 bases, with 11 bases left between them. This CDR3 contains 14 residues. Germline CDR1 reads SGHTA; CDR2 reads FQGTGA. The CDR3 DNA is TGTGCCAGCAGCTTAAACGGCGGGCCGGAGACCCAGTACTTC. Its translation: CASSLNGGPETQYF.

The V gene is TRBV15, the J gene TRBJ1-2; TRBD1 matches at 12 bases. The junction had 7 bases not matched to a gene; V was cut back by 4 bases and J by 4 bases. The CDR3 covers 16 residues. The germline gives CDR1 LNHNV, CDR2 YYDKDF (reference sequence). Here the CDR3 reads CATSNSGTGGIYGYTF. In DNA, the CDR3 is TGTGCCACCAGCAACTCCGGGACAGGGGGCATCTATGGCTACACCTTC.

The count of this clone is one. The chain carries TRBV5-1 and TRBJ2-1; the match to TRBD1 covers 7 bases. This CDR3 contains 18 residues. Per germline, CDR1 SGHRS and CDR2 YFSETQ. The junction had 14 bases not matched to a gene; V was cut back by 0 bases and J by 5 bases. As DNA, the CDR3 is TGCGCCAGCAGCTTGGGGGAGCTATTCCGGGACAGTCACAATGAGCAGTTCTTC. As protein: CASSLGELFRDSHNEQFF.

The gene calls are TRBV19 and TRBJ2-7; a possible D gene is TRBD2 (6 bases). Germline values: CDR1 LNHDA, CDR2 SQIVND (reference sequence). The germline V and J ends were trimmed by 3 bases and 2 bases, with 14 bases remaining between them. This CDR3 is built from 15 residues. CDR3 in amino acids: CASSIRSGGTYEQYF. The CDR3 nucleotides read TGTGCCAGTAGTATCCGGAGCGGCGGGACCTACGAGCAGTACTTC.

This chain connects TRBV5-1 to TRBJ2-7; no definite D call. This CDR3 comprises 18 residues. Per germline, CDR1 SGHRS and CDR2 YFSETQ. V was clipped by 4 bases and J by 0 bases, with 23 bases between them. Here the CDR3 reads CASSSSSGPSVNSYEQYF. CDR3 coding DNA: TGCGCCAGCAGCAGCTCGTCGGGTCCGAGCGTAAACTCCTACGAGCAGTACTTC.

The CDR3 nucleotides are TGTGCCAGCAGTTTTCAGACAGGGGATCAGCCCCAGCATTTT. It is translated as CASSFQTGDQPQHF. The chain uses TRBV27 and TRBJ1-5; 8 nucleotides agree with TRBD1. Germline CDR1 MNHEY, CDR2 SMNVEV (reference sequence). The CDR3 sequence is 14 residues long. J was trimmed by 5 bases and V by 3 bases; bases with no gene match: 3.

This clone was counted a few times. This chain joins TRBV29-1 and TRBJ1-1; tentative D call: TRBD1 (6 bases). In germline, CDR1 is SQVTM, CDR2 ANQGSEA. V was trimmed by 5 bases and J by 7 bases, leaving 17 bases between them. The CDR3 is 13 residues long. The CDR3 loop reads CSVMLGANGEAFF. CDR3 in DNA: TGCAGCGTTATGCTGGGGGCTAATGGTGAAGCTTTCTTT.

The rearrangement uses TRBV7-3 and TRBJ2-6; possible D gene TRBD2, 5 bases. CDR3 length: 16 amino acids. Trimming removed 5 bases at V and 1 base at J, with 12 bases between. Germline loops: CDR1 SGHTA, CDR2 FQGTGA. The CDR3 here is CASSLLGASGANVLTF. The DNA of the CDR3 is TGTGCCAGCAGCCTCTTGGGAGCGTCTGGGGCCAACGTCCTGACTTTC.

The CDR3: CASSPRQGSYEQYF. DNA of the CDR3: TGTGCCAGCAGTCCCAGACAGGGCTCCTACGAGCAGTACTTC. The chain employs TRBV6-5 and TRBJ2-7, with 7 bases that match TRBD1. This CDR3 has 14 amino acids. The germline V gene encodes CDR1 MNHEY and CDR2 SVGAGI. V shed 5 bases and J 0 bases; nucleotides not matched to a gene: 4.

The chain has TRBV4-1 and TRBJ1-2; unclear D gene. The CDR3 covers 15 residues. Germline V lookup: CDR1 MGHRA, CDR2 YSYEKL. The V gene lost 0 bases and the J gene lost 6 bases, with 14 bases spanning the gap. CDR3 loop: CASSQDWSGNDGYTF. As DNA, the CDR3 is TGCGCCAGCAGCCAAGATTGGTCGGGGAATGATGGCTACACCTTC.

The rearrangement joins TRBV4-2 to TRBJ1-2; D perhaps matches TRBD1 (5 bases). Germline values: CDR1 LGHNA, CDR2 YNFKEQ. V was trimmed by 4 bases and J by 3 bases, leaving 18 bases between them. The CDR3 has 16 residues. CDR3 in DNA: TGTGCCAGCAGCCCAACCCCAGGGAATGATCACTATGGCTACACCTTC. As protein: CASSPTPGNDHYGYTF.

This chain connects TRBV7-9 to TRBJ2-2, with D possibly matching TRBD1 (5 bases). The CDR3 is 14 residues long. Per germline, CDR1 SEHNR and CDR2 FQNEAQ (reference sequence). Trimming took off 10 bases at V and 6 bases at J, with 18 bases between the two ends. DNA for the CDR3: TGTGCCACCCGGCCGAGGACAACCGCCGGGGAGCTGTTTTTT. Amino acid sequence: CATRPRTTAGELFF.

This chain links TRBV6-5 with TRBJ2-5, with 9 bases lining up with TRBD1. V shed 5 bases, J shed 5 bases, and the junction held 6 bases outside the gene matches. This CDR3 spans 14 amino acids. Germline V gene data show CDR1 as MNHEY and CDR2 as SVGAGI. The CDR3 here is CASSPPGTGETQYF. The CDR3 DNA sequence: TGTGCCAGCAGTCCCCCCGGGACAGGGGAGACCCAGTACTTC.

The rearrangement uses TRBV14 and TRBJ1-1; D might be TRBD1 (6 bases). Germline values: CDR1 SGHDN, CDR2 FVKESK. The germline V and J ends were trimmed by 4 bases and 1 base, with 10 bases remaining between them. CDR3 length: 14 amino acids. The CDR3 coding sequence is TGTGCCAGCAGCCGGATGGACAGGAACACTGAAGCTTTCTTT. Protein product: CASSRMDRNTEAFF.

The J gene is TRBJ2-7, the V gene TRBV7-3, with 7 positions matching TRBD2. This CDR3 region has 14 residues. After removal of 3 bases from V and 6 bases from J, the junction contained 8 bases not matched to a gene. Germline V gives CDR1 SGHTA, CDR2 FQGTGA. The CDR3 nucleotides read TGTGCCAGCAGCTTTACCGGGGGAGGGTCCGAGCAGTACTTC. It yields the protein CASSFTGGGSEQYF.

The rearrangement joins TRBV2 to TRBJ2-1, with 7 positions matching TRBD2. After removal of 6 bases from V and 6 bases from J, the junction contained 5 bases not matched to a gene. This CDR3 contains 13 residues. Germline values: CDR1 SNHLY, CDR2 FYNNEI. The CDR3 DNA sequence: TGTGCCAGCAGGCGGGAGAGTGGCAATGAGCAGTTCTTC. Protein: CASRRESGNEQFF.

The chain recombines TRBV6-5 with TRBJ1-2; D remains unclear. Germline-derived CDR1 and CDR2 are MNHEY and SVGAGI. Trimming removed 2 bases from V and 5 bases from J, with 9 bases in between. CDR3 size: 13 residues. CDR3 protein: CASSYEPQYGYTF. The CDR3, as DNA: TGTGCCAGCAGTTACGAGCCTCAATATGGCTACACCTTC.

This clone was found a few times. V gene TRBV6-5 combines with J gene TRBJ2-7, with D possibly being TRBD1 (6 bases). The germline V gene encodes CDR1 MNHEY and CDR2 SVGAGI. The CDR3 consists of 15 residues. Trimming left V 0 bases short and J 3 bases short, with 12 bases between. The CDR3 nucleotides read TGTGCCAGCAGTTACTCGACCAGGGGTAGCTACGAGCAGTACTTC. It translates to CASSYSTRGSYEQYF.

The chain uses TRBV4-1 and TRBJ1-2; TRBD1 matches 9 bases. The V and J ends lost 4 bases and 4 bases, in that order; junction bases with no gene match: 7. Germline values: CDR1 MGHRA, CDR2 YSYEKL. The CDR3 extends over 15 amino acids. CDR3 in amino acids: CASSLRTGVIYGYTF. The CDR3 bases are TGCGCCAGCAGCCTCCGGACAGGGGTTATCTATGGCTACACCTTC.